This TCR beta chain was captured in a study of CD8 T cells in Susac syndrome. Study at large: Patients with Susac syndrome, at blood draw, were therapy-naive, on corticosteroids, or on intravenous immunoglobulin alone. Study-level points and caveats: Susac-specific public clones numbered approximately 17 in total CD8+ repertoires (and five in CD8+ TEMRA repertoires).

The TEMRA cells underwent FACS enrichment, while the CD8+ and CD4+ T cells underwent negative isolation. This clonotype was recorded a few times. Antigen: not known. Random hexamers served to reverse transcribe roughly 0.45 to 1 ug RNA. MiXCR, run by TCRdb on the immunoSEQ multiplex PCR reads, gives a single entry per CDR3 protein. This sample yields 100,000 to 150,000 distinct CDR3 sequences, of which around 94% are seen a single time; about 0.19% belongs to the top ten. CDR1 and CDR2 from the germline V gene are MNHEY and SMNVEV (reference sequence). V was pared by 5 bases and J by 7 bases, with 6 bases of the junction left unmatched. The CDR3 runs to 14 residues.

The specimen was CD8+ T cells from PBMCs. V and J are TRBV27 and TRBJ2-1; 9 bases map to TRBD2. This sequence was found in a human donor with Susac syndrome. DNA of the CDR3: TGTGCCAGCAGTATAGCGGGAGAGAGGAATGAGCAGTTCTTC. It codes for CASSIAGERNEQFF.